A selection of T cell receptor beta chains follows, all from one sample in a study of T cells in localized non-small cell lung cancer. The method was immunoSEQ multiplex PCR; TCRdb's version includes in-frame clones alone and lacks a portion of them. This table holds around 10,000 clones, 80% to 90% found once. Source: peripheral blood, taken before any cancer treatment. These receptors all stem from a male donor aged 60 or over with stage III lung adenocarcinoma. Both conserved end residues are part of each CDR3. A D gene is named only where the DNA matches it firmly. Not all rows give a size; the values are once, few, many and, for expanded clones, a class.

V gene: TRBV14; clone size: -; J gene: TRBJ2-2; D gene: -; CDR3 DNA: TGTGCCAGCAGCCAAGATGAAGGGCCCGAGCTGTTTTTT; CDR3 protein: CASSQDEGPELFF
V gene: TRBV28; clone size: -; J gene: TRBJ2-5; D gene: -; CDR3 DNA: TGTGCCAGCAGTTCGTCGATGACAGGTCTCCAAGAGACCCAGTACTTC; CDR3 protein: CASSSSMTGLQETQYF
V gene: TRBV27; clone size: -; J gene: TRBJ1-6; D gene: -; CDR3 DNA: TGTGCCAGCAGTTCACCTGGGGGGCTTTCCTATAATTCACCCCTCCACTTT; CDR3 protein: CASSSPGGLSYNSPLHF
V gene: TRBV9; clone size: few; J gene: TRBJ2-2; D gene: -; CDR3 DNA: TGTGCCAGCAGTAAGATCGGGGAGCTGTTTTTT; CDR3 protein: CASSKIGELFF
V gene: TRBV11-2; clone size: -; J gene: TRBJ2-4; D gene: TRBD1; CDR3 DNA: TGTGCCAGCAGCTTAGTGTGGGACAGGGGCTTAGCCAAAAACATTCAGTACTTC; CDR3 protein: CASSLVWDRGLAKNIQYF
V gene: TRBV28; clone size: few; J gene: TRBJ2-3; D gene: -; CDR3 DNA: TGTGCCAGCAGCGGAAGGGGGGAGAGCACAGATACGCAGTATTTT; CDR3 protein: CASSGRGESTDTQYF
V gene: TRBV7-9; clone size: -; J gene: TRBJ2-2; D gene: -; CDR3 DNA: TGTGCCAGCAGTCCTGGGGCTGCCCTGCGCGGGGAGCTGTTTTTT; CDR3 protein: CASSPGAALRGELFF
V gene: TRBV28; clone size: -; J gene: TRBJ1-1; D gene: -; CDR3 DNA: TGTGCCAGCTTAGGAGGTGCTGAAGCTTTCTTT; CDR3 protein: CASLGGAEAFF
V gene: TRBV5-4; clone size: once; J gene: TRBJ2-5; D gene: -; CDR3 DNA: TGTGCCAGCAGCTTAGTGCGTGGGGAGACCCAGTACTTC; CDR3 protein: CASSLVRGETQYF
V gene: TRBV21-1; clone size: once; J gene: TRBJ2-7; D gene: -; CDR3 DNA: TGTGCCAGCAGCCTTCGGACGGGTTGCTACGAGCAGTACTTC; CDR3 protein: CASSLRTGCYEQYF
V gene: TRBV7-3; clone size: once; J gene: TRBJ2-2; D gene: -; CDR3 DNA: TGTGCCAGCAGCTTAGAACCCTCCGCGAACACCGGGGAGCTGTTTTTT; CDR3 protein: CASSLEPSANTGELFF
V gene: TRBV15; clone size: few; J gene: TRBJ1-2; D gene: -; CDR3 DNA: TGTGCCACCAGCAGAGATGGGGGGGCGCAGGGCTACACCTTC; CDR3 protein: CATSRDGGAQGYTF
V gene: TRBV9; clone size: -; J gene: TRBJ2-7; D gene: TRBD2; CDR3 DNA: TGTGCCAGCAGCGTAGCTAGCGGGAGGTACTACGAGCAGTACTTC; CDR3 protein: CASSVASGRYYEQYF
V gene: TRBV5-6; clone size: -; J gene: TRBJ2-7; D gene: -; CDR3 DNA: TGTGCCAGCAGCTTGGGGGTGGCCTACGAGCAGTACTTC; CDR3 protein: CASSLGVAYEQYF
V gene: TRBV13; clone size: -; J gene: TRBJ1-1; D gene: TRBD1; CDR3 DNA: TGTGCCAGCACACGGACAGGGCCGAACACTGAAGCTTTCTTT; CDR3 protein: CASTRTGPNTEAFF
V gene: TRBV2; clone size: -; J gene: TRBJ1-6; D gene: -; CDR3 DNA: TGTGCCAGCAGTAGGGGGGGTGGGGGCGCACCCCTCCACTTT; CDR3 protein: CASSRGGGGAPLHF
V gene: TRBV5-1; clone size: once; J gene: TRBJ2-3; D gene: TRBD1; CDR3 DNA: TGCGCCAGCAGCCAAAGACAGGGTGGTCGCACAGATACGCAGTATTTT; CDR3 protein: CASSQRQGGRTDTQYF
V gene: TRBV9; clone size: few; J gene: TRBJ1-2; D gene: -; CDR3 DNA: TGTGCCAGCAGCACCCGGGAGCAAGGGTACACCTTC; CDR3 protein: CASSTREQGYTF
V gene: TRBV9; clone size: once; J gene: TRBJ1-2; D gene: -; CDR3 DNA: TGTGCCAGCAGCGTAGCTACAGGGATTGGGGCATATGGCTACACCTTC; CDR3 protein: CASSVATGIGAYGYTF
V gene: TRBV5-1; clone size: once; J gene: TRBJ2-1; D gene: TRBD2; CDR3 DNA: TGCGCCAGCAGCTTAGGAGCGGGGGGATCTTACAATGAGCAGTTCTTC; CDR3 protein: CASSLGAGGSYNEQFF
V gene: TRBV7-9; clone size: -; J gene: TRBJ2-5; D gene: -; CDR3 DNA: TGTGCCAGCAGCTCCCATGTTATGAGCGGGGAGACCCAGTACTTC; CDR3 protein: CASSSHVMSGETQYF
V gene: TRBV29-1; clone size: -; J gene: TRBJ2-5; D gene: -; CDR3 DNA: TGCAGCGTTGAGAGGGGCCAAGAGACCCAGTACTTC; CDR3 protein: CSVERGQETQYF
V gene: TRBV19; clone size: medium-sized; J gene: TRBJ2-3; D gene: TRBD2; CDR3 DNA: TGTGCCAGTAGTATCGATTCGGGACTAGGAGATACGCAGTATTTT; CDR3 protein: CASSIDSGLGDTQYF
V gene: TRBV28; clone size: -; J gene: TRBJ2-5; D gene: TRBD2; CDR3 DNA: TGTGCCAGCAGACCTTCACTAGCGGGGGGGGGCAATGAGACCCAGTACTTC; CDR3 protein: CASRPSLAGGGNETQYF
V gene: TRBV11-2; clone size: -; J gene: TRBJ2-1; D gene: TRBD2; CDR3 DNA: TGTGCCAGCAGCTTGCTAGCGGGAGGGGGAACAAATGAGCAGTTCTTC; CDR3 protein: CASSLLAGGGTNEQFF
V gene: TRBV10-3; clone size: -; J gene: TRBJ2-2; D gene: -; CDR3 DNA: TGTGCCATCAGTGAGAAACAAACCACCGGGGAGCTGTTTTTT; CDR3 protein: CAISEKQTTGELFF
V gene: TRBV10-3; clone size: -; J gene: TRBJ1-2; D gene: -; CDR3 DNA: TGTGCCATCAGTGAGAACAGCGATGGCTACACCTTC; CDR3 protein: CAISENSDGYTF
V gene: TRBV7-2; clone size: -; J gene: TRBJ2-5; D gene: -; CDR3 DNA: TGTGTCGCCAGGCAAGAGACCCAGTACTTC; CDR3 protein: CVARQETQYF
V gene: TRBV7-9; clone size: -; J gene: TRBJ1-4; D gene: TRBD1; CDR3 DNA: TGTGCCAGCAGTCTAGCCGGGACAGGGGATGAAAAACTGTTTTTT; CDR3 protein: CASSLAGTGDEKLFF
V gene: TRBV11-2; clone size: -; J gene: TRBJ2-7; D gene: TRBD2; CDR3 DNA: TGTGCCAGCAGCTTAGGCGGGGGGGCCTACGAGCAGTACTTC; CDR3 protein: CASSLGGGAYEQYF
V gene: TRBV4-3; clone size: -; J gene: TRBJ2-7; D gene: TRBD1; CDR3 DNA: TGCGCCAGCAGCCAAGAACGAGGGGGCTCCCCGTACGAGCAGTACTTC; CDR3 protein: CASSQERGGSPYEQYF
V gene: TRBV7-9; clone size: -; J gene: TRBJ2-7; D gene: -; CDR3 DNA: TGTGCCAGTAGCCTCGGGGACCGGGTAGACGAGCAGTACTTC; CDR3 protein: CASSLGDRVDEQYF
V gene: TRBV9; clone size: -; J gene: TRBJ2-3; D gene: -; CDR3 DNA: TGTGCCAGCAGCTCCGGGAGTCAAAACACAGATACGCAGTATTTT; CDR3 protein: CASSSGSQNTDTQYF
V gene: TRBV27; clone size: -; J gene: TRBJ2-5; D gene: TRBD1; CDR3 DNA: TGTGCCAGCAGCCCTATCCTTCCGACAGGGCCGGAGACCCAGTACTTC; CDR3 protein: CASSPILPTGPETQYF
V gene: TRBV5-1; clone size: few; J gene: TRBJ2-7; D gene: -; CDR3 DNA: TGCGCCAGCAGCGCCCGGGGTTCGTCGGGCGAGCAGTACTTC; CDR3 protein: CASSARGSSGEQYF
V gene: TRBV6-6; clone size: -; J gene: TRBJ2-7; D gene: TRBD1; CDR3 DNA: TGTGCCAGCAGAGCCGATAACAGGGGTGCCTACGAGCAGTACTTC; CDR3 protein: CASRADNRGAYEQYF
V gene: TRBV27; clone size: -; J gene: TRBJ1-1; D gene: -; CDR3 DNA: TGTGCCAGCAGTGACGGGGCCTCTCCTATGAACACTGAAGCTTTCTTT; CDR3 protein: CASSDGASPMNTEAFF
V gene: TRBV6-1; clone size: few; J gene: TRBJ1-2; D gene: -; CDR3 DNA: TGTGCCAGCAGTGATACCAAGGCAGGAACTTTTGGCTACACCTTC; CDR3 protein: CASSDTKAGTFGYTF
V gene: TRBV29-1; clone size: few; J gene: TRBJ1-3; D gene: -; CDR3 DNA: TGCAGCGTTAGGACGGGAACGAGCTCTGGAAACACCATATATTTT; CDR3 protein: CSVRTGTSSGNTIYF